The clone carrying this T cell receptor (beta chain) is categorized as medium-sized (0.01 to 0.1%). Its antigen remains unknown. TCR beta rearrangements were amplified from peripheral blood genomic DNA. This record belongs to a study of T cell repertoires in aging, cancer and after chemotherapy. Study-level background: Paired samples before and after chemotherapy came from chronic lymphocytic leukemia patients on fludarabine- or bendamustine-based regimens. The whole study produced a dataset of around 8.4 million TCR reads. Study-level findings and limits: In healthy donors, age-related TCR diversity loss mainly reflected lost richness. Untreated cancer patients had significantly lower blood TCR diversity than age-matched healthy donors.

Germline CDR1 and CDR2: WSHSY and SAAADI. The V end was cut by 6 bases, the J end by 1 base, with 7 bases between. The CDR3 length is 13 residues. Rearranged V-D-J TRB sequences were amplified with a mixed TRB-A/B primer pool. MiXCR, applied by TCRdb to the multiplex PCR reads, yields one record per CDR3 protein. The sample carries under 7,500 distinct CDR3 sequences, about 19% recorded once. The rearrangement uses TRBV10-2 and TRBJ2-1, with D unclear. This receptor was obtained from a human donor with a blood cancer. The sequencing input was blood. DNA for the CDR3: TGCGCCAGCAGGGACGCGTCCTACAATGAGCAGTTCTTC. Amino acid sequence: CASRDASYNEQFF.